This T cell receptor (beta chain) stems from a study of blood T cell repertoires in COVID-19. Data came from immunoSEQ multiplex PCR; TCRdb stores just in-frame clones and leaves some out. The sample lists some 240,000 clones; over 70% were seen once. Those enrolled in Seattle joined during active infection and were followed longitudinally afterward. CDR1 is SGHTA, CDR2 FQGTGA, per germline. The CDR3 length is 14 residues. V was clipped by 5 bases and J by 1 base, with 8 bases between them. The receptor's source is a woman aged 70 to 79 with COVID-19, enrolled during active disease. Specimen: peripheral blood. The chain links TRBV7-3 to TRBJ2-2, with D possibly matching TRBD1 (6 bases). This CDR3 is CASSTGQNTGELFF. CDR3 sequence (DNA): TGTGCCAGCAGCACGGGACAGAACACCGGGGAGCTGTTTTTT. Supplemented by reference TRBV7-3 and TRBJ2-2, the full variable domain reads GAGVSQTPSNKVTEKGKYVELRCDPISGHTALYWYRQSLGQGPEFLIYFQGTGAADDSGLPNDRFFAVRPEGSVSTLKIQRTERGDSAVYLCASSTGQNTGELFFGEGSRLTVL.